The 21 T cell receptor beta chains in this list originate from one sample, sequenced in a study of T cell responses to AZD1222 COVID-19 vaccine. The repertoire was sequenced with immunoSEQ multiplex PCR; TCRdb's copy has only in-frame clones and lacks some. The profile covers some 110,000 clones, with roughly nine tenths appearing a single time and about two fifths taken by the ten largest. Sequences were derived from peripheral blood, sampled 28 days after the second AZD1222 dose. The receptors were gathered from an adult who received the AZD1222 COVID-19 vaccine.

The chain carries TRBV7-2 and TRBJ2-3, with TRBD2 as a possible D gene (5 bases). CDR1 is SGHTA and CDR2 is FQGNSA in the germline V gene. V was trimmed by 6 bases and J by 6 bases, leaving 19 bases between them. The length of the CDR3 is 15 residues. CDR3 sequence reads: CASRIRFGMDDTQYF. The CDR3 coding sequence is TGTGCCAGCAGGATTAGGTTCGGGATGGATGATACGCAGTATTTT.

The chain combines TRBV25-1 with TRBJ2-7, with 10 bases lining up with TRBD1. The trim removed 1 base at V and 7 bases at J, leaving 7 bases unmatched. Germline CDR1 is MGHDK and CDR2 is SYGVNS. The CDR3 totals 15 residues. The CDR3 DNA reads TGTGCCAGCAGTGAATGGACAGGGGGGGCCTGGGAGCAGTACTTC. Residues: CASSEWTGGAWEQYF.

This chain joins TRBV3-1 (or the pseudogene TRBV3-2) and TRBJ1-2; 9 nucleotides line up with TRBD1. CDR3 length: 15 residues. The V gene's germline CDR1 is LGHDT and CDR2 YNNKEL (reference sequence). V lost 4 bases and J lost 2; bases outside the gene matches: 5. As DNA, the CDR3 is TGTGCCAGCAGCCGAGACAGGGGGGTGAACTATGGCTACACCTTC. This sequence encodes CASSRDRGVNYGYTF.

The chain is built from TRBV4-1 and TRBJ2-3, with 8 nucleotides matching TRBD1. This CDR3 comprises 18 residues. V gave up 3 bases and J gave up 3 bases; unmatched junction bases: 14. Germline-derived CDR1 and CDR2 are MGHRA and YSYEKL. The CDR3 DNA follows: TGCGCCAGCAGCCAGCACCTAACCGGGACAGGTGAAACAGATACGCAGTATTTT. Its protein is CASSQHLTGTGETDTQYF.

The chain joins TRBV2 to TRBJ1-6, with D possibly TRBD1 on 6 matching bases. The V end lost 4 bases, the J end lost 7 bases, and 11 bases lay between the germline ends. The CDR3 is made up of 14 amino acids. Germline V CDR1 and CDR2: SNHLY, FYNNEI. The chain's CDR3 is CASSVDRLNSPLHF. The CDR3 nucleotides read TGTGCCAGCAGTGTTGACAGGTTGAATTCACCCCTCCACTTT.

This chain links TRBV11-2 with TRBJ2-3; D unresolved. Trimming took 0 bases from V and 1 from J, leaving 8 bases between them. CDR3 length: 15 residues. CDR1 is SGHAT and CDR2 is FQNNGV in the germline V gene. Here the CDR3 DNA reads TGTGCCAGCAGCTTAGATCTTGGGCGCACAGATACGCAGTATTTT. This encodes CASSLDLGRTDTQYF.

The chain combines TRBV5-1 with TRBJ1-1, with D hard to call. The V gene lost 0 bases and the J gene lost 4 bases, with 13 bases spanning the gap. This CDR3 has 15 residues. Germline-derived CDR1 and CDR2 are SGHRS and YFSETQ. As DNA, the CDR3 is TGCGCCAGCAGCTTGGAAGCGGGATCGAGCACTGAAGCTTTCTTT. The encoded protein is CASSLEAGSSTEAFF.

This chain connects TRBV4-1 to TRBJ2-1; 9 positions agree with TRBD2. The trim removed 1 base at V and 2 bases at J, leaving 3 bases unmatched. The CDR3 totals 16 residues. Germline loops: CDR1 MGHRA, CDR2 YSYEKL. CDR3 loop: CASSQGSGRTYNEQFF. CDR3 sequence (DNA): TGCGCCAGCAGCCAAGGGAGCGGGAGGACCTACAATGAGCAGTTCTTC.

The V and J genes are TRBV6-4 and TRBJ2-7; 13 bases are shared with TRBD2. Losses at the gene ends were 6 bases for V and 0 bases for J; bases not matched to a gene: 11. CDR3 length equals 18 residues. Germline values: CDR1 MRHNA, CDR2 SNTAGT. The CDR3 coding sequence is TGTGCCAGCAGCCTAAAGACTAGCGGGAGGCCCTCCTCCTACGAGCAGTACTTC. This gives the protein CASSLKTSGRPSSYEQYF.

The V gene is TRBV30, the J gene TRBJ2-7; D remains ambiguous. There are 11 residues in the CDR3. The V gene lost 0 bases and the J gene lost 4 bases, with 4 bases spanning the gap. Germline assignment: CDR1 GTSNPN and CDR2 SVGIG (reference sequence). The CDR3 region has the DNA TGTGCCTGGAGTGTACGTTACGAGCAGTACTTC. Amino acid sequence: CAWSVRYEQYF.

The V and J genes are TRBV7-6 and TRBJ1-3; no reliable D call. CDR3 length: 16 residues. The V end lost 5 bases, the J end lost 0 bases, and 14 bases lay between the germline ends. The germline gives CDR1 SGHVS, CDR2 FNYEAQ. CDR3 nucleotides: TGTGCCAGCAGCCCCCCCGGGCCCCCCTCTGGAAACACCATATATTTT. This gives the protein CASSPPGPPSGNTIYF.

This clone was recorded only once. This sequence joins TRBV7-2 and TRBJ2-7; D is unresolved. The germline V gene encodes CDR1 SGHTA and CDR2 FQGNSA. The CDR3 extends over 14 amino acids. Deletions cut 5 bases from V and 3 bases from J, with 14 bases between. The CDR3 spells CASSPRLAFYEQYF. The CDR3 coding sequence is TGTGCCAGCAGCCCCCGCTTAGCTTTCTACGAGCAGTACTTC.

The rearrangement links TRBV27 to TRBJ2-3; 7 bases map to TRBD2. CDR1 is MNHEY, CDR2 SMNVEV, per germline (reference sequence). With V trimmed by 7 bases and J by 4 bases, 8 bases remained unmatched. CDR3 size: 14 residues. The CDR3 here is CASTPGLEADTQYF. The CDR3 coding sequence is TGTGCCAGCACCCCTGGACTAGAGGCAGATACGCAGTATTTT.

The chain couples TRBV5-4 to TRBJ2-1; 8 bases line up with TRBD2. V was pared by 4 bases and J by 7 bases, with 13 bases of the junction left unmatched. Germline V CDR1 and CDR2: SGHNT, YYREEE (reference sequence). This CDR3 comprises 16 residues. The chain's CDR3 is CASSPGPAGAENEQFF. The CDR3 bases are TGTGCCAGCAGCCCCGGACCAGCGGGAGCGGAGAATGAGCAGTTCTTC.

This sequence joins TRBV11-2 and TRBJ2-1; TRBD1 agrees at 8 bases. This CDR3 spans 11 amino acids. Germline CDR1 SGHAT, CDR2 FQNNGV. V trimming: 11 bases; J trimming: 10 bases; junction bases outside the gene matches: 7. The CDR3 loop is CASQGGREQFF. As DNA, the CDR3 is TGTGCCTCACAGGGGGGCAGAGAGCAGTTCTTC.

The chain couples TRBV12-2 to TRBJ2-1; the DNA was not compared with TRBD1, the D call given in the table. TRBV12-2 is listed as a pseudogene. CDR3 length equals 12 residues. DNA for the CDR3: TGTGCAAGTCGTTCTCAGTTCAATGAGCAGTTCTTC. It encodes CASRSQFNEQFF.

This CDR3 reads CASSQVGQGSAFF. Here the CDR3 DNA reads TGCGCCAGCAGCCAAGTAGGGCAGGGGTCCGCTTTCTTT. The chain uses TRBV4-1 and TRBJ1-1, with D tentatively TRBD1 (6 bases). From germline, CDR1 is MGHRA and CDR2 YSYEKL. The CDR3 spans 13 residues. Between the trimmed V and J ends, which lost 1 base and 11 bases, there was a span of 14 bases.

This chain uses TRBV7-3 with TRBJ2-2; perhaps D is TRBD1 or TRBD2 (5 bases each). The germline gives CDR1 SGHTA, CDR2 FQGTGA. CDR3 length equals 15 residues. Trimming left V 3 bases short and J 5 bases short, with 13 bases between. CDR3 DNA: TGTGCCAGCAGCTTCGGGACGGAGGCGACCGGGGAGCTGTTTTTT. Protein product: CASSFGTEATGELFF.

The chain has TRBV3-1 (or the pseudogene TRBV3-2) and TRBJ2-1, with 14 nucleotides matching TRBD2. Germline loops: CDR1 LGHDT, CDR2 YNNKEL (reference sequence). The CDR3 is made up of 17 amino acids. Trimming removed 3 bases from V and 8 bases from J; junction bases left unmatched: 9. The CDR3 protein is CASSQRLAGGLLDEQFF. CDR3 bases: TGTGCCAGCAGCCAGAGACTAGCGGGAGGGCTTTTGGATGAGCAGTTCTTC.

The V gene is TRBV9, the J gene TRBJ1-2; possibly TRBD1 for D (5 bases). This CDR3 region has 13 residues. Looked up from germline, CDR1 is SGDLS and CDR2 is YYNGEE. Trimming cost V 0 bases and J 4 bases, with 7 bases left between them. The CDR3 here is CASSVVGRYGYTF. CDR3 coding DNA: TGTGCCAGCAGCGTAGTGGGACGCTATGGCTACACCTTC.

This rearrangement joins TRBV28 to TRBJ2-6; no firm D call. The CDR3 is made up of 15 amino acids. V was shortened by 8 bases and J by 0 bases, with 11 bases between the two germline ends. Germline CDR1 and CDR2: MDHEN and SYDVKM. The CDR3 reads CASLKSGSGANVLTF. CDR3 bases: TGTGCCAGCTTGAAATCGGGCTCTGGGGCCAACGTCCTGACTTTC.